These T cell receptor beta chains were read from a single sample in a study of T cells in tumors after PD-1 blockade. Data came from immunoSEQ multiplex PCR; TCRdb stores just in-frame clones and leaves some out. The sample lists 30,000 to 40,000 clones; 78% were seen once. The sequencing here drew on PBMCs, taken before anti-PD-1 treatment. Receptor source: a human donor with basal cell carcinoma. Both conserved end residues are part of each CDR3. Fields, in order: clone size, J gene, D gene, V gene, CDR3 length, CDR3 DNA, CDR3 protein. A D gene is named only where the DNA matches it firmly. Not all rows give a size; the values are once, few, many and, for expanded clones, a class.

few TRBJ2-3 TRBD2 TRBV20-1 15 TGCAGTGCTAGTTTACAGCGGGGGAGCACAGATACGCAGTATTTT CSASLQRGSTDTQYF
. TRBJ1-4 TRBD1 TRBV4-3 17 TGCGCCAGCAGCCAGGACCTAGGGACAGGAAGGGGGGAAAAACTGTTTTTT CASSQDLGTGRGEKLFF
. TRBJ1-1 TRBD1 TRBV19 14 TGTGCCACGCGAACAGGGGGTTGGAACACTGAAGCTTTCTTT CATRTGGWNTEAFF
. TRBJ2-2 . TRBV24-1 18 TGTGCCACCAGTGATTCCGGGACGACTAGGAAGGACACCGGGGAGCTGTTTTTT CATSDSGTTRKDTGELFF
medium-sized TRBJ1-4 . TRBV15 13 TGTGCCACCTCCGGGACGAATAATGAAAAACTGTTTTTT CATSGTNNEKLFF
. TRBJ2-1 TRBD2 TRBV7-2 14 TGTGCCAGCAGCCCAACTAGCGGCAACAATGAGCAGTTCTTC CASSPTSGNNEQFF
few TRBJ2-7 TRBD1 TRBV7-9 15 TGTGCCAGCAGCCCGGGACAGGTCATCTCCTACGAGCAGTACTTC CASSPGQVISYEQYF
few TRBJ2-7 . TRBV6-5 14 TGTGCCAGCAGTTACAGGGGTAAAACCTACGAGCAGTACTTC CASSYRGKTYEQYF
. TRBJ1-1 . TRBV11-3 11 TGTGCCAGCAGCTTAGCCACTGAAGCTTTCTTT CASSLATEAFF
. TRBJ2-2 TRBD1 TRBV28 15 TGTGCCAGCAGTTTCCGGACAGGGCTCACCGGGGAGCTGTTTTTT CASSFRTGLTGELFF
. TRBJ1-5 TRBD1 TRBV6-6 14 TGTGCCAGCAGTGGGGGGACAGCCGATCAGCCCCAGCATTTT CASSGGTADQPQHF
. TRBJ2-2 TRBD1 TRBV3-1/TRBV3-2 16 TGCGCCAGCAGCCTGAGGGGGCAGAGGGGCACCGGGGAGCTGTTTTTT CASSLRGQRGTGELFF
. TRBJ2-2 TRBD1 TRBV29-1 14 TGCAGCGTAAGCACAGGGGGTGACACCGGGGAGCTGTTTTTT CSVSTGGDTGELFF
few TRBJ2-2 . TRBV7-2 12 TGTGCCAGCAGTTCAATAACCTGGGAGCTGTTTTTT CASSSITWELFF
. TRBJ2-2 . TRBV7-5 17 TGTGCCAGAAGCGTCCGCACGGGGGCGCGTGGCACCGGGGAGCTGTTTTTT CARSVRTGARGTGELFF
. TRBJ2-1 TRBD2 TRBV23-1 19 TGCGCCAGCACCAAACAACTAGCGGGGGGCCGCGAGCGCTACAATGAGCAGTTCTTC CASTKQLAGGRERYNEQFF
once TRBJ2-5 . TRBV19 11 TGTGCCAGTAGTATCACGGAGACCCAGTACTTC CASSITETQYF
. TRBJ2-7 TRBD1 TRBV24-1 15 TGTGCCACCAGTGGTGGACAGGGGACCACGTACGAGCAGTACTTC CATSGGQGTTYEQYF
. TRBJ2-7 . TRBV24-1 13 TGTGCCACCAGTGTCGGCAGGGACTACGAGCAGTACTTC CATSVGRDYEQYF
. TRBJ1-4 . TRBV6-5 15 TGTGCCAGCAGTTACAGTTATGCAACTAATGAAAAACTGTTTTTT CASSYSYATNEKLFF
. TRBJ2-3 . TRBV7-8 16 TGTGCCAGCAGCTTAATGGGAAAGCTTGGGACAGATACGCAGTATTTT CASSLMGKLGTDTQYF
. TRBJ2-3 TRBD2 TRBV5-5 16 TGTGCCAGCAGCTTGGAACTAGCGGGAGTTGTAGATACGCAGTATTTT CASSLELAGVVDTQYF
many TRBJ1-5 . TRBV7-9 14 TGTGCCAGCAGCTTAGCGCTGGGTGATCAGCCCCAGCATTTT CASSLALGDQPQHF
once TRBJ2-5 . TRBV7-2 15 TGTGCCAGCAGCTTAAAGGGGAACGGTGAGGAGACCCAGTACTTC CASSLKGNGEETQYF
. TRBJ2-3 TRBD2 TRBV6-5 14 TGTGCCAGCTCACTAGCGGGGGTAGGAGATACGCAGTATTTT CASSLAGVGDTQYF
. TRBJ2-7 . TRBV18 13 TGTGCCAGCTCCGGAAAGGGTCCCTACGAGCAGTACTTC CASSGKGPYEQYF
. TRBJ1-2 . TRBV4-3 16 TGCGCCAGCAGCCACATAAACTCCGGACCGGTGGATGGCTACACCTTC CASSHINSGPVDGYTF
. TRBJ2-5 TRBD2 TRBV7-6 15 TGTGCCAGCAGCTTAGGGACGGGAGGAGCAGAGACCCAGTACTTC CASSLGTGGAETQYF
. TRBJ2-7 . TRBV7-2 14 TGTGCCAGCAGCTCGGGGAGTAGATACTACGAGCAGTACTTC CASSSGSRYYEQYF
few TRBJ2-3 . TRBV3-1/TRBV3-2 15 TGTGCCAGCAGCCAAGCGGGTCCTAGCACAGATACGCAGTATTTT CASSQAGPSTDTQYF
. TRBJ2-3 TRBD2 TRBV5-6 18 TGTGCCAGCAGCGGGAGGCCGGGACTAGCGGCCACATTGTCTACGCAGTATTTT CASSGRPGLAATLSTQYF
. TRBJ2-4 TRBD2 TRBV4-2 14 TGTGCCAGCAGCCAAGAACAGCGGGGTAGCATTCAGTACTTC CASSQEQRGSIQYF
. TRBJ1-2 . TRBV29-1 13 TGCCAAGTTAGGTTACCTGGGTTATATGGCTACACCTTC CQVRLPGLYGYTF
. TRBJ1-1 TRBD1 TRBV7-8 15 TGTGCCAGCAGCTATAGACAGGGAATGTGGACTGAAGCTTTCTTT CASSYRQGMWTEAFF
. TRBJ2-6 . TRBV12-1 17 TGTGCCAGCAGCTCTTACGACAGGGACTCTGGGGCCAACGTCCTGACTTTC CASSSYDRDSGANVLTF
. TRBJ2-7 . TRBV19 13 TGTGCCAGTATGGGACATACCCAAGGCGAGCAGTACTTC CASMGHTQGEQYF
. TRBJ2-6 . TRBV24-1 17 TGTGCCACCAGTGATACTACCGGGAGTTCGGGGGCCAACGTCCTGACTTTC CATSDTTGSSGANVLTF
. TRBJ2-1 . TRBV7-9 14 TGTGCCAGCAGCTTCGGCGGTCCATACAATGAGCAGTTCTTC CASSFGGPYNEQFF
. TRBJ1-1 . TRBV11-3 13 TGTGCCAGCAGCCCCCAACTCTACACTGAAGCTTTCTTT CASSPQLYTEAFF
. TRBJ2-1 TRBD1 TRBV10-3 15 TGTGCCATCAAAGGAACAGGGGGCGGAAGTAATGAGCAGTTCTTC CAIKGTGGGSNEQFF
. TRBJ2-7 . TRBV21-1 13 TGTGCCAGCAGCCTCACTGGACGGGACGAGCAGTACTTC CASSLTGRDEQYF
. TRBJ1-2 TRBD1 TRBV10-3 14 TGTGCCATCAGTGAATCTCCAGGGGGCTTTGGCTACACCTTC CAISESPGGFGYTF
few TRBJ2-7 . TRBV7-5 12 TGTGTCAGAAGCACTAGGACAGCCGAGCAGTACTTC CVRSTRTAEQYF
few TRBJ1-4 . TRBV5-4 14 TGTGCCAGCAGCTTGTTCGGTATTAATGAAAAACTGTTTTTT CASSLFGINEKLFF
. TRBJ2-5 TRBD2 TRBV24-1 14 TGTGCCACAAGGGCTAGCGGGAGTTACGGGACCCAGTACTTC CATRASGSYGTQYF
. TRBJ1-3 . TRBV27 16 TGTGCCAGCAGCCTTACCGGGCTCCACTCTGGAAACACCATATATTTT CASSLTGLHSGNTIYF
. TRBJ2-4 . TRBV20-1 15 TGCAGTGTTAGTAGGCCCGGACTAGCCAAAAACATTCAGTACTTC CSVSRPGLAKNIQYF
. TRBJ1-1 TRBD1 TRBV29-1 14 TGCAGCGTAGGACAGGGGCAAGGGAACACTGAAGCTTTCTTT CSVGQGQGNTEAFF
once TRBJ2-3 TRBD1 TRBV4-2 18 TGTGCCAGCAGCCAAGATTGGGGGACAGGGGTTAGCACAGATACGCAGTATTTT CASSQDWGTGVSTDTQYF